One sample yielded the 21 T cell receptor beta chains listed below, sequenced in a study of a mutant IDH1 vaccine in newly diagnosed glioma. This table comes from immunoSEQ multiplex PCR, and its TCRdb copy is limited to in-frame clones, with some not included. The table includes some 120,000 clones, around 80% detected once. No antigen has been identified for these receptors. Time point described: week 11, during vaccination. Each dose delivered 300 ug of mutant IDH1 20-mer peptide subcutaneously with imiquimod. Here the sequenced sample was PBMCs, taken from a glioma patient whose treatment included an IDH1 peptide vaccine. Source of these receptors: a man aged 35-49 years with glioma.

The chain joins TRBV2 to TRBJ1-3; D is unclear. Germline V gene sequence: CDR1 SNHLY, CDR2 FYNNEI. The V end was cut by 6 bases, the J end by 0 bases, with 12 bases between. The CDR3 sequence is 15 residues long. CDR3 bases: TGTGCCAGCAGAGTACAGTTGAGCTCTGGAAACACCATATATTTT. It yields the protein CASRVQLSSGNTIYF.

With regard to this clone: The sample has other DNA sequences that encode this CDR3 too. This chain uses TRBV6-1 with TRBJ2-7; D might be TRBD1 or TRBD2, each matching 5 bases. From germline, CDR1 is MNHNS and CDR2 SASEGT. CDR3 length: 11 residues. Trimming took off 11 bases at V and 1 base at J, with 9 bases between the two ends. The CDR3 sequence: CAGGHSYEQYF. The DNA of the CDR3 is TGTGCCGGAGGACATTCCTACGAGCAGTACTTC.

The rearrangement joins TRBV5-6 to TRBJ2-7; tentatively, D is TRBD1 (6 bases). CDR3 length equals 13 residues. Trimming took 4 bases from V and 3 from J, leaving 11 bases between them. Germline assignment: CDR1 SGHDT and CDR2 YYEEEE. The CDR3 sequence is CASSPADSYEQYF. CDR3 nucleotide sequence: TGTGCCAGCAGCCCCGCGGACAGCTACGAGCAGTACTTC.

This clone was picked up one time. The rearrangement links TRBV6-6 to TRBJ1-1; maybe TRBD1 (6 bases). V was shortened by 0 bases and J by 3 bases, with 14 bases between the two germline ends. CDR1 MNHNY and CDR2 SVGAGI come from the germline V gene (reference sequence). This CDR3 contains 16 residues. CDR3 loop: CASSYSSGGGYTEAFF. CDR3 in DNA: TGTGCCAGCAGTTACTCCTCGGGTGGGGGCTACACTGAAGCTTTCTTT.

V and J are TRBV5-4 and TRBJ2-5; 8 positions agree with TRBD1. The J segment lost 4 bases and the V segment lost 4 bases, leaving 3 bases of the junction unmatched. Germline V CDR1 and CDR2: SGHNT, YYREEE (reference sequence). This CDR3 region has 13 residues. The CDR3 coding sequence is TGTGCCAGCAGCGTGACAGGGGTAGAGACCCAGTACTTC. Protein product: CASSVTGVETQYF.

This chain uses TRBV11-2 with TRBJ2-7; the D gene could be TRBD1 or TRBD2 (6 bases each). The V and J ends lost 2 bases and 2 bases respectively, with 13 bases between them. Germline V gene lookup returns CDR1 SGHAT and CDR2 FQNNGV. The CDR3 is made up of 15 amino acids. CDR3 protein: CASSLLRGQTYEQYF. Written as DNA, the CDR3 is TGTGCCAGCAGCTTACTCCGGGGGCAAACCTACGAGCAGTACTTC. Full variable domain (outside the CDR3, taken from reference TRBV11-2 and TRBJ2-7): EAGVAQSPRYKIIEKRQSVAFWCNPISGHATLYWYQQILGQGPKLLIQFQNNGVVDDSQLPKDRFSAERLKGVDSTLKIQPAKLEDSAVYLCASSLLRGQTYEQYFGPGTRLTVT.

The chain recombines TRBV13 with TRBJ2-7; D remains ambiguous. This CDR3 has 12 amino acids. V lost 1 base, J lost 6 bases, and 7 bases lay in between. Per the germline V gene, CDR1 is PRHDT and CDR2 is FYEKMQ (reference sequence). The CDR3 sequence is CASSLAGGEQYF. CDR3 nucleotides: TGTGCCAGCAGCTTAGCCGGTGGCGAGCAGTACTTC.

V is TRBV28 and J is TRBJ2-1, with D unresolved. CDR1 and CDR2 from the germline V gene are MDHEN and SYDVKM. The CDR3 is 12 amino acids. Between the trimmed V and J ends, which lost 2 bases and 10 bases, there was a span of 9 bases. In DNA, the CDR3 is TGTGCCAGCAGTTTAAGTGTTACCGAGCAGTTCTTC. Protein sequence: CASSLSVTEQFF.

This chain links TRBV28 with TRBJ2-5; D is perhaps TRBD2 (6 bases). The ends were cut back, 4 bases at V and 5 bases at J, with 14 bases in the middle. Per the germline V gene, CDR1 is MDHEN and CDR2 is SYDVKM. The CDR3 runs to 14 residues. The CDR3 protein is CASSSSWSGETQYF. The CDR3, as DNA: TGTGCCAGCAGTTCCTCGTGGAGCGGGGAGACCCAGTACTTC.

This chain uses TRBV28 with TRBJ2-4; TRBD1 matches at 7 bases. The CDR3 contains 13 residues. CDR1 and CDR2 from the germline V gene are MDHEN and SYDVKM. Losses at the gene ends were 4 bases for V and 15 bases for J; bases not matched to a gene: 12. The CDR3 loop reads CASSSLYGQVGYF. For the CDR3, the DNA is TGTGCCAGCAGTTCCTTGTACGGACAGGTGGGGTACTTC.

The chain links TRBV2 to TRBJ2-5, with D uncertain. Germline V lookup: CDR1 SNHLY, CDR2 FYNNEI. V lost 6 bases to trimming and J lost 0 bases, with 17 bases between them. CDR3 length: 16 residues. CDR3 coding DNA: TGTGCCAGCAGCGGTTCAGGATGGGGTGACCAAGAGACCCAGTACTTC. Protein: CASSGSGWGDQETQYF.

The J gene is TRBJ1-1, the V gene TRBV11-2, with D possibly TRBD1 on 6 matching bases. Germline-derived CDR1 and CDR2 are SGHAT and FQNNGV. The CDR3 is made up of 13 amino acids. V was trimmed by 4 bases and J by 5 bases, leaving 11 bases between them. CDR3 sequence reads: CASSSTGWTEAFF. The CDR3 DNA is TGTGCCAGCAGCTCGACAGGTTGGACTGAAGCTTTCTTT. The full variable domain, rest sourced from reference TRBV11-2 and TRBJ1-1, is EAGVAQSPRYKIIEKRQSVAFWCNPISGHATLYWYQQILGQGPKLLIQFQNNGVVDDSQLPKDRFSAERLKGVDSTLKIQPAKLEDSAVYLCASSSTGWTEAFFGQGTRLTVV.

Only a few counts were recorded for this clone. The chain combines TRBV9 with TRBJ1-4; perhaps TRBD1 as D (5 bases). This CDR3 has 14 amino acids. Trimming pared 0 bases from V and 7 bases from J, leaving 10 bases between. Germline V gives CDR1 SGDLS, CDR2 YYNGEE. The CDR3 region has the DNA TGTGCCAGCAGCGTAGAAACCCAGGGTGAAAAACTGTTTTTT. The encoded protein is CASSVETQGEKLFF.

The rearrangement joins TRBV29-1 to TRBJ2-7; D is possibly TRBD1 or TRBD2 (6 bases each). The CDR3 has 15 residues. Germline CDR1 reads SQVTM; CDR2 reads ANQGSEA. V gave up 4 bases and J gave up 5 bases, with 21 bases separating them. For the CDR3, the DNA is TGCAGCGTTGGGGGGGCGGGACACGTCAAAAACGAGCAGTACTTC. Amino acid sequence: CSVGGAGHVKNEQYF.

This chain links TRBV6-1 with TRBJ2-1; 7 bases agree with TRBD2. CDR1 is MNHNS, CDR2 SASEGT, per germline. The J segment lost 7 bases and the V segment lost 3 bases, leaving 3 bases of the junction unmatched. The CDR3 covers 13 residues. The CDR3 bases are TGTGCCAGCAGTGAGTGGGAGGGGAATGAGCAGTTCTTC. Protein product: CASSEWEGNEQFF.

CDR3 in amino acids: CASSFSRDRGTNEQFF. CDR3 coding DNA: TGTGCCAGCAGCTTTTCGCGGGACAGGGGTACGAATGAGCAGTTCTTC. The V gene is TRBV5-5, the J gene TRBJ2-1; 10 positions agree with TRBD1. The junction had 9 bases not matched to a gene; V was cut back by 2 bases and J by 7 bases. Germline V gene data show CDR1 as SGHKS and CDR2 as YYEKEE (reference sequence). CDR3 length: 16 amino acids. Full variable domain (rest looked up from reference TRBV5-5 and TRBJ2-1): DAGVTQSPTHLIKTRGQQVTLRCSPISGHKSVSWYQQVLGQGPQFIFQYYEKEERGRGNFPDRFSARQFPNYSSELNVNALLLGDSALYLCASSFSRDRGTNEQFFGPGTRLTVL.

The rearrangement links TRBV18 to TRBJ1-4; a possible D gene is TRBD1 (6 bases). V was pared by 4 bases and J by 3 bases, with 9 bases between. From germline, CDR1 is KGHSH and CDR2 LQKENI. The CDR3 sequence is 14 residues long. The chain's CDR3 is CASSLQGPNEKLFF. The CDR3 nucleotides read TGTGCCAGCTCACTACAGGGCCCTAATGAAAAACTGTTTTTT.

The chain employs TRBV28 and TRBJ1-2, with 10 bases fitting TRBD1. Trimming removed 7 bases from V and 4 bases from J; junction bases left unmatched: 12. Germline assignment: CDR1 MDHEN and CDR2 SYDVKM. CDR3 length: 16 residues. The CDR3 protein is CASITPRDRGFYGYTF. The CDR3 nucleotides read TGTGCCAGCATCACCCCGCGGGACAGGGGATTCTATGGCTACACCTTC.

This rearrangement joins TRBV7-2 to TRBJ1-5; D perhaps matches TRBD1 (5 bases). From germline, CDR1 is SGHTA and CDR2 FQGNSA. This CDR3 comprises 15 residues. Trimming removed 4 bases at V and 2 bases at J, with 12 bases between. CDR3 bases: TGTGCCAGCAGCTCCCAGCCGGGGGGCAATCAGCCCCAGCATTTT. Its translation: CASSSQPGGNQPQHF. Filled out from reference TRBV7-2 and TRBJ1-5, the complete variable domain reads GAGVSQSPSNKVTEKGKDVELRCDPISGHTALYWYRQSLGQGLEFLIYFQGNSAPDKSGLPSDRFSAERTGGSVSTLTIQRTQQEDSAVYLCASSSQPGGNQPQHFGDGTRLSIL.

In DNA form, the CDR3 reads TGTGCCAGCAGCTTAGCCGAACCGTCGGGCGAGCAGTTCTTC. Translating gives CASSLAEPSGEQFF. The chain recombines TRBV7-8 with TRBJ2-1; D is unclear. Trimming took 0 bases from V and 10 from J, leaving 13 bases between them. Germline lookup yields CDR1 SGHVS and CDR2 FQNEAQ. This CDR3 region has 14 residues. Full variable domain (missing parts from reference TRBV7-8 and TRBJ2-1): GAGVSQSPRYKVAKRGQDVALRCDPISGHVSLFWYQQALGQGPEFLTYFQNEAQLDKSGLPSDRFFAERPEGSVSTLKIQRTQQEDSAVYLCASSLAEPSGEQFFGPGTRLTVL.

The V and J genes are TRBV11-1 and TRBJ2-5; 8 nucleotides match TRBD2. This CDR3 is 18 amino acids long. CDR1 is SGHAT, CDR2 FQDESV, per germline (reference sequence). With 3 bases clipped from V and 5 bases from J, the junction kept 17 bases outside the gene matches. DNA for the CDR3: TGTGCCAGCAGCTTGGGAATAGCGGGGACAATGAAGTGGGAGACCCAGTACTTC. This translates into CASSLGIAGTMKWETQYF.